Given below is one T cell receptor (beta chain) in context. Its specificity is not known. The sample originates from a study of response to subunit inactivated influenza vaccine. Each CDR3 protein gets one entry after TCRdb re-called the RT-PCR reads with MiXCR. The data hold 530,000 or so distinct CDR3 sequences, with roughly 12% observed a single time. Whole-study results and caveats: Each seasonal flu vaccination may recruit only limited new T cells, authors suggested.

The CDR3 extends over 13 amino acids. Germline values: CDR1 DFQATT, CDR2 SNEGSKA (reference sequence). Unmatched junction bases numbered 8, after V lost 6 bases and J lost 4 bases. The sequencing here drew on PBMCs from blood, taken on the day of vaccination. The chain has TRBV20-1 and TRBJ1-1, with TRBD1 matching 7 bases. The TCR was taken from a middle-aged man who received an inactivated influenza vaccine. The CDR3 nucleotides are TGCAGTGCGACCCGGGACAGAAGCACTGAAGCTTTCTTT. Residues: CSATRDRSTEAFF.